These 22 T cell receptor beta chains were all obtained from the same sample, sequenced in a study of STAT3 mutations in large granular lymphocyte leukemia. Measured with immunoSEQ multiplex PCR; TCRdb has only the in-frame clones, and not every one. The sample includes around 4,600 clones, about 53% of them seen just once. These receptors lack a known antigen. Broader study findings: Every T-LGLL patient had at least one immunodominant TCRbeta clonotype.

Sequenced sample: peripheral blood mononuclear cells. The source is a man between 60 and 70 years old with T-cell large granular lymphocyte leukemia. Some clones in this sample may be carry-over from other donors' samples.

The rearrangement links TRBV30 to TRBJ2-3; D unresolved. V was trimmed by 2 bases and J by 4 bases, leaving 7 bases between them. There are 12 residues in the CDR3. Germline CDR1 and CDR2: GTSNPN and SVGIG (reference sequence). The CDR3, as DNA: TGTGCCTGGAGTCTGTCATCAGATACGCAGTATTTT. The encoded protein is CAWSLSSDTQYF.

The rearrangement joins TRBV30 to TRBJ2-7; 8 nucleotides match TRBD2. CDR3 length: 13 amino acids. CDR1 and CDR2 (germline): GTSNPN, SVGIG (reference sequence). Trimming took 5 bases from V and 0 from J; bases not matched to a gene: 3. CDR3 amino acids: CAWSGTSSYEQYV. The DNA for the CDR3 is TGTGCCTGGTCCGGGACTAGCTCCTACGAGCAGTACGTC.

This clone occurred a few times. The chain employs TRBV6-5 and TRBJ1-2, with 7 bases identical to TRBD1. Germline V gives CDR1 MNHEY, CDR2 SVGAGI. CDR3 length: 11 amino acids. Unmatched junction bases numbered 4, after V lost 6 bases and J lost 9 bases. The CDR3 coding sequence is TGTGCCAGCAGAAGACAGGGCCGCTACACCTTC. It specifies CASRRQGRYTF.

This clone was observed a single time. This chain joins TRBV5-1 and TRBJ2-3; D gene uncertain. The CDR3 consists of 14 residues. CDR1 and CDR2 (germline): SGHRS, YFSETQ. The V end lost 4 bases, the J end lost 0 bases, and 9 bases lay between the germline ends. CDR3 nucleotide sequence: TGCGCCAGCAGCCCGGTGGGGAGCACAGATACGCAGTATTTT. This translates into CASSPVGSTDTQYF. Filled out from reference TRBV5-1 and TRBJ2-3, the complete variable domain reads KAGVTQTPRYLIKTRGQQVTLSCSPISGHRSVSWYQQTPGQGLQFLFEYFSETQRNKGNFPGRFSGRQFSNSRSEMNVSTLELGDSALYLCASSPVGSTDTQYFGPGTRLTVL.

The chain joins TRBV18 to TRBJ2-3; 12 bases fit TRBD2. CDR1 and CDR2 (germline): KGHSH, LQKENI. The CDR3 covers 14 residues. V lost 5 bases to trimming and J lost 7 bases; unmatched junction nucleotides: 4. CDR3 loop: CASSTSGRTNTQYF. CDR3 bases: TGTGCCAGCTCAACTAGCGGGAGGACAAATACGCAGTATTTT.

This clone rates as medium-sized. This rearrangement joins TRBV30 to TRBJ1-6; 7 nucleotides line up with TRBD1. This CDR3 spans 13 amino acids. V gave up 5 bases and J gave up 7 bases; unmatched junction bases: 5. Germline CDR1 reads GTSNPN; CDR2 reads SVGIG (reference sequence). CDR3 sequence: CAWAGTENSPLHF. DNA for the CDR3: TGTGCCTGGGCCGGGACAGAGAATTCACCCCTCCACTTT.

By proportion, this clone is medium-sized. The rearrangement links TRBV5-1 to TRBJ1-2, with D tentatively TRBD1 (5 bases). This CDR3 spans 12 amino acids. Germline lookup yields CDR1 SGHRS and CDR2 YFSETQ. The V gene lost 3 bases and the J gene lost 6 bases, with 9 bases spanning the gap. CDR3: CASSSAGDGYTF. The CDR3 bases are TGCGCCAGCAGCTCGGCGGGGGATGGCTACACCTTC.

CDR3 loop: CASSFSGADTQYF. In DNA, the CDR3 is TGTGCCAGCAGCTTCTCGGGGGCAGATACGCAGTATTTT. This chain connects TRBV7-9 to TRBJ2-3, with a weak D call TRBD2 (6 bases). Germline V gene data show CDR1 as SEHNR and CDR2 as FQNEAQ (reference sequence). The CDR3 is made up of 13 amino acids. V was pared by 3 bases and J by 4 bases, with 8 bases between.

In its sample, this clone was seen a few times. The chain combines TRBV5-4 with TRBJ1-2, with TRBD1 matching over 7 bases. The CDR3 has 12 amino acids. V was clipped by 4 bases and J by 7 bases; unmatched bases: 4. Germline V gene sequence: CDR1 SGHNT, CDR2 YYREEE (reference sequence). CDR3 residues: CASSNQGVGYTF. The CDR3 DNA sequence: TGTGCCAGCAGCAATCAGGGGGTTGGCTACACCTTC.

The CDR3 DNA is TGCGCCAGCAGCTTTGAGGGGGCGTCGGGGACCCAGTACTTC. This encodes CASSFEGASGTQYF. V and J are TRBV5-1 and TRBJ2-5, with TRBD1 identical over 7 bases. Unmatched junction bases numbered 8, after V lost 2 bases and J lost 7 bases. The CDR3 consists of 14 residues. Germline assignment: CDR1 SGHRS and CDR2 YFSETQ.

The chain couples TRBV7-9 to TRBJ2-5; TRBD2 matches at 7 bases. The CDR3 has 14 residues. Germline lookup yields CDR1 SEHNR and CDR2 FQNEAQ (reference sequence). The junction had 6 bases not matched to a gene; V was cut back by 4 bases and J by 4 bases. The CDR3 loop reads CASSSRAGLETQYF. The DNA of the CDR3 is TGTGCCAGCAGCTCCAGAGCGGGGTTAGAGACCCAGTACTTC.

The chain's CDR3 is CAWIPGRNTEAFF. The DNA for the CDR3 is TGTGCCTGGATCCCAGGTCGGAACACTGAAGCTTTCTTT. The J gene is TRBJ1-1, the V gene TRBV30; no firm D call. The CDR3 totals 13 residues. The germline CDR1 and CDR2 sequences are GTSNPN and SVGIG (reference sequence). The V gene lost 4 bases and the J gene lost 1 base, with 10 bases spanning the gap.

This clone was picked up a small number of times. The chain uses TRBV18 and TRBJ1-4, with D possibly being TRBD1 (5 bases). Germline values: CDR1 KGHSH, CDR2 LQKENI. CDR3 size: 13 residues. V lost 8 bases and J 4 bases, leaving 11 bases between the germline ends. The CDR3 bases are TGTGCCAGCCAGAGACAGAATAATGAAAAACTGTTTTTT. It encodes CASQRQNNEKLFF.

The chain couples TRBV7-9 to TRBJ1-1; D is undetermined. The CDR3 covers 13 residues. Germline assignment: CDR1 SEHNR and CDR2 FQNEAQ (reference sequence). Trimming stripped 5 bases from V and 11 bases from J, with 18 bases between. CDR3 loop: CASSLDVGKIAFF. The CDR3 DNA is TGTGCCAGCAGCCTAGACGTAGGGAAGATTGCTTTCTTT.

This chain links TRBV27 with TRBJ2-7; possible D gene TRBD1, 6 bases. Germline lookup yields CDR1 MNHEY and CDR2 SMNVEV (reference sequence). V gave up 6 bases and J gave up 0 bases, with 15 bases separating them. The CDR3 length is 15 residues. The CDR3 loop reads CASRSIGQNSYEQYF. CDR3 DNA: TGTGCCAGCAGGTCTATCGGACAGAACTCCTACGAGCAGTACTTC.

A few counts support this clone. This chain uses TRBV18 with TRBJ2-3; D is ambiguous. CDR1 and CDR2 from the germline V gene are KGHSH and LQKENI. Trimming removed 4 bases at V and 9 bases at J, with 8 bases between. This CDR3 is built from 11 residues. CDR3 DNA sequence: TGTGCCAGCTCACTCGGACCAACGCAGTATTTT. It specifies CASSLGPTQYF.

CDR3 in DNA: TGTGCCAGCAGCGTGGGGACGGATAATGAAAAACTGTTTTTT. Protein sequence: CASSVGTDNEKLFF. The chain employs TRBV9 and TRBJ1-4; tentatively, D is TRBD1 (5 bases). Germline V gene lookup returns CDR1 SGDLS and CDR2 YYNGEE. The V end lost 2 bases, the J end lost 4 bases, and 9 bases lay between the germline ends. This CDR3 is built from 14 residues.

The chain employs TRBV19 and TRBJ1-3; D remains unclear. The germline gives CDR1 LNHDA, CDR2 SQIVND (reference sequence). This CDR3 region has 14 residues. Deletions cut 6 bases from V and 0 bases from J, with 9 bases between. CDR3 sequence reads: CASSGRSSGNTIYF. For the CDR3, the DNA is TGTGCCAGTAGCGGACGGAGCTCTGGAAACACCATATATTTT. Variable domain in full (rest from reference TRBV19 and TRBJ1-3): DGGITQSPKYLFRKEGQNVTLSCEQNLNHDAMYWYRQDPGQGLRLIYYSQIVNDFQKGDIAEGYSVSREKKESFPLTVTSAQKNPTAFYLCASSGRSSGNTIYFGEGSWLTVV.

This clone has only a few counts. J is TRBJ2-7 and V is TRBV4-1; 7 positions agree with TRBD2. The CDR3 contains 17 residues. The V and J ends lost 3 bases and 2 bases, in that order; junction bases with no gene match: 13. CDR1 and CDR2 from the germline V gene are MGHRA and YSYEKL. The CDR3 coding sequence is TGCGCCAGCAGCCAGCCCCAGACTAGCTTCAATCCCTACGAGCAGTACTTC. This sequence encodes CASSQPQTSFNPYEQYF.

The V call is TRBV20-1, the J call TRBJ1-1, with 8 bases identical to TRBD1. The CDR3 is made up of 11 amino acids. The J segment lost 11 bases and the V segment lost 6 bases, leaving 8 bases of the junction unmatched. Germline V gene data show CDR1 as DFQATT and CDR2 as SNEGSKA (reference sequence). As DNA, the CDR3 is TGCAGTGCCGTACAGGGGGTTTCGGCTTTCTTT. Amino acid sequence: CSAVQGVSAFF.

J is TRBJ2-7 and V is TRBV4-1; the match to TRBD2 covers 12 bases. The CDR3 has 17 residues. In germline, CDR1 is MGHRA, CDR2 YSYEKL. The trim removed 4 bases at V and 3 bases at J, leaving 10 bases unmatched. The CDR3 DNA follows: TGCGCCAGCAGCCCTCAGCCCCGGACTAGCGGGAACTACGAGCAGTACTTC. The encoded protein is CASSPQPRTSGNYEQYF.

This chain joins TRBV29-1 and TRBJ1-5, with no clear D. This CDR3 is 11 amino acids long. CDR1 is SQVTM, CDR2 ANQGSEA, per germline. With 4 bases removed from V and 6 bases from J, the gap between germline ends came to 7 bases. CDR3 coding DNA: TGCAGCGTTGTCTGGGCTCAGCCCCAGCATTTT. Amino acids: CSVVWAQPQHF. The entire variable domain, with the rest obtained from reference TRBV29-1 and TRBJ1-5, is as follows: SAVISQKPSRDICQRGTSLTIQCQVDSQVTMMFWYRQQPGQSLTLIATANQGSEATYESGFVIDKFPISRPNLTFSTLTVSNMSPEDSSIYLCSVVWAQPQHFGDGTRLSIL.